Given below is one TCR beta chain in context. The V gene lost 0 bases and the J gene lost 1 base, with 9 bases spanning the gap. The CDR3 is 16 residues long. Looked up from germline, CDR1 is LGHNA and CDR2 is YNFKEQ. Only in-frame clones appear in the TCRdb table, and some are missing; sequencing was by immunoSEQ multiplex PCR. The sample has some 31,000 clones; approximately 93% are singletons. This entry is derived from a study of graft-versus-host responses after intestinal transplantation. The chain recombines TRBV4-2 with TRBJ2-2, with a possible D match to TRBD2 (5 bases). This receptor was identified in a human patient who received an intestinal transplant, so some T cells may come from the graft donor. Material: PBMCs, obtained just over 65 days after intestinal transplant. This chain's CDR3 is CASSQDPAGNTGELFF. The DNA for the CDR3 is TGTGCCAGCAGCCAAGACCCGGCGGGGAACACCGGGGAGCTGTTTTTT.